The rows below give T cell receptor beta chains drawn from one sample of a study of cytomegalovirus exposure and HLA in healthy donors. The table came from immunoSEQ multiplex PCR; TCRdb's copy has only in-frame clones and leaves some out. Of about 220,000 clones listed, roughly 80% were seen once; the top ten hold around 6%. The sample was PBMCs. These receptors all stem from a middle-aged man in good health and CMV-seropositive. Both conserved end residues are part of each CDR3. The D gene is left open where the match is weak. Only some rows state a clone size, as once, few, many or a class for expanded clones.

d_call clone_size cdr3_length j_call v_call cdr3_nt cdr3_aa
TRBD1 - 16 TRBJ2-6 TRBV6-6 TGTGCCAGCAGTCACCTGACAGGGCCTGGGGCCAACGTCCTGACTTTC CASSHLTGPGANVLTF
- - 15 TRBJ1-1 TRBV6-1 TGTGCCAGCAGTGAAGCGTGGGGGCCAGGTACTGAAGCTTTCTTT CASSEAWGPGTEAFF
- - 15 TRBJ1-1 TRBV19 TGTGCCAGTACCCCTGCCAGGCCCCTGGGCACTGAAGCTTTCTTT CASTPARPLGTEAFF
- - 12 TRBJ2-5 TRBV10-1 TGCGCCAGCAGTCTCGACACGGAGACCCAGTACTTC CASSLDTETQYF
TRBD2 - 15 TRBJ2-7 TRBV7-3 TGTGCCAGCAGCTTAGGTAGCGGGAGGGCCAGCGAGCAGTACTTC CASSLGSGRASEQYF
TRBD2 - 15 TRBJ2-5 TRBV5-6 TGTGCCAGCAGCTTCTGGGCGGGACTACAAGAGACCCAGTACTTC CASSFWAGLQETQYF
- - 14 TRBJ2-1 TRBV27 TGTGCCAGCAGAAGGGGGAGCTCCTACAATGAGCAGTTCTTC CASRRGSSYNEQFF
- - 15 TRBJ1-4 TRBV7-8 TGTGCCAGCAGCTTAAATAGGGGGTCTAATGAAAAACTGTTTTTT CASSLNRGSNEKLFF
TRBD2 few 15 TRBJ2-5 TRBV5-1 TGCGCCAGCAGTTGGAGCGGGGGATACCAAGAGACCCAGTACTTC CASSWSGGYQETQYF
TRBD1 - 14 TRBJ1-5 TRBV9 TGTGCCAGCAGCGTAACTACAGGGGGTCAGCCCCAGCATTTT CASSVTTGGQPQHF
- once 12 TRBJ2-6 TRBV29-1 TGCAGCGGTAGCTCTGGGGCCAACGTCCTGACTTTC CSGSSGANVLTF
- once 16 TRBJ2-5 TRBV4-1 TGCGCCAGCAGCCAAGGTTCAGGGTATAAACAAGAGACCCAGTACTTC CASSQGSGYKQETQYF
TRBD2 - 16 TRBJ2-5 TRBV7-9 TGTGCCAGCAGCCCCCGAGTCGGGAGGGCCTGGGAGACCCAGTACTTC CASSPRVGRAWETQYF
TRBD1 once 21 TRBJ2-6 TRBV5-1 TGCGCCAGCAGCTTGAGACCGGGACAGGGCTTACTGGGCTCTGGGGCCAACGTCCTGACTTTC CASSLRPGQGLLGSGANVLTF
TRBD1 - 16 TRBJ2-1 TRBV30 TGTGCCTGGAGTTGGACGAGGACAGGGGAGAACAATGAGCAGTTCTTC CAWSWTRTGENNEQFF
TRBD1 once 12 TRBJ1-1 TRBV13 TGTGCCAGCAGCTCCAGTCAGGGGGGAGCTTTCTTT CASSSSQGGAFF
- - 13 TRBJ2-7 TRBV29-1 TGCAGCGCGATTAGCATTTTCCAGTACGAGCAGTACTTC CSAISIFQYEQYF
TRBD1 - 14 TRBJ2-2 TRBV2 TGTGCCACCGGTCGACAGGGGGCCGCCGGGGAGCTGTTTTTT CATGRQGAAGELFF
- - 14 TRBJ1-3 TRBV7-3 TGTGCCAGCAGCAAAGTGGGCCCTGGAAACACCATATATTTT CASSKVGPGNTIYF
TRBD1 - 14 TRBJ1-1 TRBV2 TGTGCCACTCAGGGACAGGGTCAGAACACTGAAGCTTTCTTT CATQGQGQNTEAFF
- - 14 TRBJ1-1 TRBV29-1 TGCAGCGTTGAAAGGGGAAACGGGGGCACTGAAGCTTTCTTT CSVERGNGGTEAFF
- - 15 TRBJ2-5 TRBV18 TGTGCCAGCTCACTCACCTCTAGATTGCAAGAGACCCAGTACTTC CASSLTSRLQETQYF
- - 13 TRBJ2-1 TRBV7-2 TGTGCCAGCAGCTTAGTCCTAGCCCGTGAGCAGTTCTTC CASSLVLAREQFF
- - 14 TRBJ2-7 TRBV5-1 TGCGCCAGCAGCTGGACAACTAGCCCCTACGAGCAGTACTTC CASSWTTSPYEQYF
TRBD2 - 17 TRBJ2-1 TRBV29-1 TGCAGCGTTGACCCTCGACTAGCGGGAGGCTCCTACAATGAGCAGTTCTTC CSVDPRLAGGSYNEQFF
- - 16 TRBJ2-5 TRBV9 TGTGCCAGCAGCGTAGCTACTGGTCCCGGAGGGGAGACCCAGTACTTC CASSVATGPGGETQYF
- once 15 TRBJ2-2 TRBV10-2 TGCGCCAGCAGTGTGAACCGGGACTCTAGGGGGGAGCTGTTTTTT CASSVNRDSRGELFF
- - 18 TRBJ2-2 TRBV21-1 TGTGCCAGCAGCAAAGTCCAGCGGGAGGACTCGAACACCGGGGAGCTGTTTTTT CASSKVQREDSNTGELFF
- few 12 TRBJ2-3 TRBV19 TGTGCCAGTAGACCGCACGGGAATACGCAGTATTTT CASRPHGNTQYF
TRBD2 once 13 TRBJ2-1 TRBV19 TGTGCCAGTACCTGGACTAGCGGAAATGAGCAGTTCTTC CASTWTSGNEQFF
TRBD1 few 14 TRBJ2-2 TRBV6-4 TGTGCCAGCAGCGACAGGGGTGACACCGGGGAGCTGTTTTTT CASSDRGDTGELFF
TRBD1 few 17 TRBJ1-1 TRBV6-1 TGTGCCAGCAGTGCCGGGACAGGGGGTATGGGGAACACTGAAGCTTTCTTT CASSAGTGGMGNTEAFF
TRBD2 - 14 TRBJ2-1 TRBV10-3 TGTGCCATGGGGACTAGCGGCTCCTACAATGAGCAGTTCTTC CAMGTSGSYNEQFF
TRBD1 - 16 TRBJ2-2 TRBV2 TGTGCCAGCAGTGAAACGGGACAGTATCCCTGGGGGGAGCTGTTTTTT CASSETGQYPWGELFF
TRBD1 - 17 TRBJ1-4 TRBV5-3 TGTGCCAGAAGCTTTGGGACAGGGGCGGGGGATAGCGAAAAACTGTTTTTT CARSFGTGAGDSEKLFF